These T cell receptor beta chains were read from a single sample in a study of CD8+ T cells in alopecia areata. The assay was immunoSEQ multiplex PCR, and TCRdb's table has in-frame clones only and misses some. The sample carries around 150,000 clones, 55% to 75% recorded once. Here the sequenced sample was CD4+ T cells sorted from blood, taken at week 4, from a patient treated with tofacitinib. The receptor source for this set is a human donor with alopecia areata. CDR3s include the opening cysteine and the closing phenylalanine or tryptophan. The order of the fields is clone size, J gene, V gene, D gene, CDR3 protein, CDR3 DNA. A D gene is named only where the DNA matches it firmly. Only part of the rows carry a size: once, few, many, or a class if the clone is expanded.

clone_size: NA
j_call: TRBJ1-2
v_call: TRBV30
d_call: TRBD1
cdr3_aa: CAWTRTGLYGYTF
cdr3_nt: TGTGCCTGGACCCGGACAGGACTTTATGGCTACACCTTC

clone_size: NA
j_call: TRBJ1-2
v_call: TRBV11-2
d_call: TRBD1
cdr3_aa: CASSPSQGVSYGYTF
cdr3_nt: TGTGCCAGCAGCCCCTCACAGGGGGTGAGCTATGGCTACACCTTC

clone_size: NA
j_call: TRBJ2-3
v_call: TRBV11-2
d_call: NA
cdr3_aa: CASSQSMAQYF
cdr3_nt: TGTGCCAGCAGCCAAAGTATGGCGCAGTATTTT

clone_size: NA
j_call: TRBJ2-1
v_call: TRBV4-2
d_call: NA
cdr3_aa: CASSQDAGSSYNEQFF
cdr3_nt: TGTGCCAGCAGCCAAGATGCTGGGAGCTCCTACAATGAGCAGTTCTTC

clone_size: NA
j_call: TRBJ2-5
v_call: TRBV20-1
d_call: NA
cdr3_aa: CSARGETQYF
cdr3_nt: TGCAGTGCTAGGGGCGAGACCCAGTACTTC

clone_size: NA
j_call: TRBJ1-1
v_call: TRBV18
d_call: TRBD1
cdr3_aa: CASLQGRVTEAFF
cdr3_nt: TGTGCCAGTCTACAGGGGAGGGTAACTGAAGCTTTCTTT

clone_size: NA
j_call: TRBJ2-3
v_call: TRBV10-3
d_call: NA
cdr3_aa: CATRGSPDTQYF
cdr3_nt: TGTGCCACTCGGGGTAGCCCCGATACGCAGTATTTT

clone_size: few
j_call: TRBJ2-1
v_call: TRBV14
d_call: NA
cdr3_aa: CASSQEPIRVVTPSHYNEQFF
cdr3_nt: TGTGCCAGCAGCCAAGAGCCAATTAGAGTGGTCACCCCTTCCCACTACAATGAGCAGTTCTTC

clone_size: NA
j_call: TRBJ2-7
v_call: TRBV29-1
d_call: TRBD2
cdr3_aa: CSVEGLAGAEEQYF
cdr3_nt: TGCAGCGTTGAAGGACTAGCGGGGGCAGAGGAGCAGTACTTC

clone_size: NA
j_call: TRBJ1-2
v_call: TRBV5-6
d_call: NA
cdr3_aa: CASSFGQETNYGYTF
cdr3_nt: TGTGCCAGCAGCTTCGGGCAGGAAACTAACTATGGCTACACCTTC

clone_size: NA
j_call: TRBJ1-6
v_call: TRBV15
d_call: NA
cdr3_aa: CATSRDPPGTLHF
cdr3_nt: TGTGCCACCAGCAGAGATCCGCCGGGCACCCTCCACTTT

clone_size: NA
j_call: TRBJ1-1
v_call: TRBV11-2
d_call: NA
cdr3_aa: CASSLASTLNTEAFF
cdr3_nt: TGTGCCAGCAGCTTAGCCAGCACATTGAACACTGAAGCTTTCTTT

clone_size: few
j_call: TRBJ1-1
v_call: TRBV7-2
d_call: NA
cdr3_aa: CASSLGAENTEAFF
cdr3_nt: TGTGCCAGCAGCTTAGGCGCCGAGAACACTGAAGCTTTCTTT

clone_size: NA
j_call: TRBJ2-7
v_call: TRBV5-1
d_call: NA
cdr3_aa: CASSLQGYEQYF
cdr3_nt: TGCGCCAGCAGCTTACAGGGCTACGAGCAGTACTTC

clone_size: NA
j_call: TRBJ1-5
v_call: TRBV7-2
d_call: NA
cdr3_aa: CASSYRGQSNQPQHF
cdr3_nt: TGTGCCAGCAGCTACCGGGGACAAAGCAATCAGCCCCAGCATTTT

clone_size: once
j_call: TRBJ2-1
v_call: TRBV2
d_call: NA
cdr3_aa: CATLKQGASDEQFF
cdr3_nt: TGTGCCACCCTAAAACAGGGCGCATCGGATGAGCAGTTCTTC

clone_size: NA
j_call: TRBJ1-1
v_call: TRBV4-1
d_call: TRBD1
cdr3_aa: CASSGNRGKAFF
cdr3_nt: TGCGCCAGCAGCGGTAACAGGGGGAAAGCTTTCTTT

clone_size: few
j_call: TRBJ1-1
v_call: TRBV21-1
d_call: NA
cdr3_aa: CAGDPLAGGYNTEAFF
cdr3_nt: TGTGCCGGCGATCCCCTGGCGGGGGGATACAACACTGAAGCTTTCTTT

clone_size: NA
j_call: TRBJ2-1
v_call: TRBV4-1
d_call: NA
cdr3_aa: CASSQDHRQFF
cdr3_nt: TGCGCCAGCAGCCAAGATCACAGGCAGTTCTTC

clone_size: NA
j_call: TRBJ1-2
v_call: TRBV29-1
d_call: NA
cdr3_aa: CSVVSVHGYTF
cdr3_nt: TGCAGCGTTGTTAGCGTACATGGCTACACCTTC

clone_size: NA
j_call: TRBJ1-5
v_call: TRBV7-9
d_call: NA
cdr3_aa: CASSSMGANQPQHF
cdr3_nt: TGTGCCAGCAGCTCCATGGGTGCTAATCAGCCCCAGCATTTT

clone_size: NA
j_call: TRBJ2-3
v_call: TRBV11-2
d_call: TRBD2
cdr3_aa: CATKLARITDTQYF
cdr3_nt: TGTGCCACCAAACTAGCGCGGATCACAGATACGCAGTATTTT

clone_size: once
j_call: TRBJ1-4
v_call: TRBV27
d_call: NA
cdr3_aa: CASSFSRNSEKLFF
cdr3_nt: TGTGCCAGCAGTTTTTCCCGAAACAGTGAAAAACTGTTTTTT

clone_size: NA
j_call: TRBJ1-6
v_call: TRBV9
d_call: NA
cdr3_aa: CASSVTEYNSPLHF
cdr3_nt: TGTGCCAGCAGCGTTACAGAGTATAATTCACCCCTCCACTTT

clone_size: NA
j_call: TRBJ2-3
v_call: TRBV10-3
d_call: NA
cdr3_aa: CAISERASTDTQYF
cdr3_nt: TGTGCCATCAGTGAGAGGGCGTCCACAGATACGCAGTATTTT

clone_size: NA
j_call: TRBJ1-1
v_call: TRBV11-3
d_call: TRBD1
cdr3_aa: CASSFGTGFVAEAFF
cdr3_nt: TGTGCCAGCAGCTTCGGGACAGGGTTTGTGGCTGAAGCTTTCTTT

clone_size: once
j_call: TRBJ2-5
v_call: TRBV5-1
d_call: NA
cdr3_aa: CASSLRQGSGETQYF
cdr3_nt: TGCGCCAGCAGCTTGCGGCAGGGATCTGGGGAGACCCAGTACTTC

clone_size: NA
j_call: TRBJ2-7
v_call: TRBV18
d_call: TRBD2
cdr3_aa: CASSPGGMGLAFSYEQYF
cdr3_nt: TGTGCCAGCTCACCGGGTGGTATGGGACTAGCATTCTCCTACGAGCAGTACTTC

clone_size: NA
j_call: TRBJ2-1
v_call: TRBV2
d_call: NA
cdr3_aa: CASSASYVQNEQFF
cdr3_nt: TGTGCCAGCAGTGCATCCTACGTCCAGAATGAGCAGTTCTTC

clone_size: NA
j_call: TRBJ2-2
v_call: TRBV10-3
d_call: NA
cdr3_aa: CAISDSNTGELFF
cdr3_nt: TGTGCCATCTCAGACAGCAACACCGGGGAGCTGTTTTTT

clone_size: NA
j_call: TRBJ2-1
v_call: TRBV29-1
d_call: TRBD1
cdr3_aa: CSVASGTGVNEQFF
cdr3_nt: TGCAGCGTTGCGTCAGGGACAGGGGTTAATGAGCAGTTCTTC

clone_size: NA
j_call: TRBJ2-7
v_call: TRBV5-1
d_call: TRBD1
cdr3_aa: CASSYTGVSSYEQYF
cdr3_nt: TGCGCCAGCAGCTACACAGGGGTGAGTTCCTACGAGCAGTACTTC

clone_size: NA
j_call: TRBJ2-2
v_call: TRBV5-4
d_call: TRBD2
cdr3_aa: CASSLAPSGGSSGELFF
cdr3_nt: TGTGCCAGCAGCTTGGCTCCAAGCGGGGGTTCCTCCGGGGAGCTGTTTTTT

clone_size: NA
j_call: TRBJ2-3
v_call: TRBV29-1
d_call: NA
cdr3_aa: CSVPEPGGMGDTQYF
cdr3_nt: TGCAGCGTCCCCGAACCGGGGGGCATGGGAGATACGCAGTATTTT

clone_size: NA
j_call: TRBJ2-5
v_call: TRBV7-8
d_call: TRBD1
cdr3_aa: CASSVPGTGGETQYF
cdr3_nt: TGTGCCAGCAGCGTACCCGGGACAGGGGGAGAGACCCAGTACTTC

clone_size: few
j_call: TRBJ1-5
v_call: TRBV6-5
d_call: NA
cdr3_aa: CASSTARGNQPQHF
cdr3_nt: TGTGCCAGCAGCACAGCTCGGGGCAATCAGCCCCAGCATTTT

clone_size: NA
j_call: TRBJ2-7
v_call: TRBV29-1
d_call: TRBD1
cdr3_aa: CSVNSRTGGRNEQYF
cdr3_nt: TGCAGCGTCAACTCCCGGACAGGGGGGAGGAACGAGCAGTACTTC

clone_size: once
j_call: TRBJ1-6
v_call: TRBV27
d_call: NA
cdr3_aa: CASSLSAGSYNSPLHF
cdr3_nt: TGTGCCAGCAGTTTATCTGCGGGCTCCTATAATTCACCCCTCCACTTT

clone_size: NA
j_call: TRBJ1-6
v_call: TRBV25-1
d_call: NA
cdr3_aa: CASSEGSRNSPLHF
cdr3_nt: TGTGCCAGCAGTGAGGGCTCCCGTAATTCACCCCTCCACTTT

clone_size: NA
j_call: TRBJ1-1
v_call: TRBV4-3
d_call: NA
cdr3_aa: CASSQLIDTEAFF
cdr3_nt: TGCGCCAGCAGCCAACTCATAGACACTGAAGCTTTCTTT

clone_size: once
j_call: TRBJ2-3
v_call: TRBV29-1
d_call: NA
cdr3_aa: CSVYDRRTDTQYF
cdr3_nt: TGCAGCGTTTACGACAGGCGCACAGATACGCAGTATTTT

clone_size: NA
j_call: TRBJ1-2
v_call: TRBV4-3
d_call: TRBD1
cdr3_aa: CASSQDPGGNYGYTF
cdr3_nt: TGCGCCAGCAGCCAAGACCCAGGGGGGAACTATGGCTACACCTTC

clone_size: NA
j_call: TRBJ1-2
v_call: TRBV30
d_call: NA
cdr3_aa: CAWMEGVNGYTF
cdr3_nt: TGTGCCTGGATGGAGGGAGTGAATGGCTACACCTTC

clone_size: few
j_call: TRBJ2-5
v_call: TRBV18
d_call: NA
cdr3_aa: CASSPGLETQYF
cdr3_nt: TGTGCCAGCTCACCAGGGTTGGAGACCCAGTACTTC

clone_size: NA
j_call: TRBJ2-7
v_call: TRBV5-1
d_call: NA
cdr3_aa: CASSLADGHYEQYF
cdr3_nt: TGCGCCAGCAGCTTAGCCGACGGCCATTACGAGCAGTACTTC

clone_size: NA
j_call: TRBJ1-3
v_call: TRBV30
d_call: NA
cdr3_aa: CAWTPTSSGNTIYF
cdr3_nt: TGTGCCTGGACTCCAACTTCCTCTGGAAACACCATATATTTT

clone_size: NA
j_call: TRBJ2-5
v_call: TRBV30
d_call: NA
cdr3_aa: CAWSMGGGLQETQYF
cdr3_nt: TGTGCCTGGAGTATGGGCGGGGGCCTTCAAGAGACCCAGTACTTC

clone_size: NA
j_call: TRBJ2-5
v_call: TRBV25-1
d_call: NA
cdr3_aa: CASSELGKFQETQYF
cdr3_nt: TGTGCCAGCAGTGAATTAGGGAAATTCCAAGAGACCCAGTACTTC

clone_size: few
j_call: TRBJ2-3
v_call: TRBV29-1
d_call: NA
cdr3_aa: CSVEPHGDLLVADTQYF
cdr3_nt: TGCAGCGTTGAACCCCACGGGGACCTGCTTGTCGCAGATACGCAGTATTTT

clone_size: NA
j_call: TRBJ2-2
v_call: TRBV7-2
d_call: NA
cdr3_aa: CASRTSSRVNTGELFF
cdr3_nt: TGTGCCAGCAGGACGAGTAGCAGGGTCAACACCGGGGAGCTGTTTTTT